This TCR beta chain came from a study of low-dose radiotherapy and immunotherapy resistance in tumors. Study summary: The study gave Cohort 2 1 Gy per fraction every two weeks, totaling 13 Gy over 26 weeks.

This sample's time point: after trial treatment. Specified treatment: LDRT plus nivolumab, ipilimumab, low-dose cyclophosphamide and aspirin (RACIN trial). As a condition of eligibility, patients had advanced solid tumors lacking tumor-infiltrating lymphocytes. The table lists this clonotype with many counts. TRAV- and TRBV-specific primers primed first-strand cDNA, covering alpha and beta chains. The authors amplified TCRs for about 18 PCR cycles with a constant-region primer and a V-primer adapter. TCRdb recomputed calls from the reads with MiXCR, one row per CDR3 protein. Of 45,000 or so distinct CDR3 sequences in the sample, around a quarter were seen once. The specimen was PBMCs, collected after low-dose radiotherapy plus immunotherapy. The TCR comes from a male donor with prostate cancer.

The CDR3 protein is CASSYRGNAEAFF. CDR3 DNA sequence: TGTGCCAGCAGTTACAGGGGAAACGCTGAAGCTTTCTTT. This chain joins TRBV2 and TRBJ1-1; TRBD1 agrees at 7 bases. The CDR3 spans 13 residues. V lost 5 bases, J lost 6 bases, and 6 bases stayed unmatched. The V gene's germline CDR1 is SNHLY and CDR2 FYNNEI.